What follows are 4 T cell receptor beta chains derived from one specimen sequenced in a study of post-analysis software for immune sequencing data. Antigen specificity for these receptors is unknown. Incorporated into the TCR beta cDNA libraries were unique molecular identifiers, which served to reduce PCR and sequencing biases. MiXCR, applied by TCRdb to the PCR reads, yields one record per CDR3 protein. The sample carries about 400,000 distinct CDR3 sequences, approximately 38% recorded once. General study points: Relative to controls, patients had a handful of TRBV segments at higher frequency, with TRBV5-6, TRBV5-1 and TRBV20-1 among these.

The sequencing input was blood. The source of these receptors is a girl aged 10 to 17 with multiple sclerosis.

This chain joins TRBV6-6 and TRBJ1-1, with TRBD1 matching 11 bases. The junction had 4 bases not matched to a gene; V was cut back by 6 bases and J by 4 bases. The CDR3 totals 14 residues. Germline V gene data show CDR1 as MNHNY and CDR2 as SVGAGI (reference sequence). The CDR3 reads CASRDRGPGTEAFF. The DNA of the CDR3 is TGTGCCAGCAGGGACAGGGGGCCGGGCACTGAAGCTTTCTTT.

This chain uses TRBV5-1 with TRBJ2-7; 7 bases fit TRBD2. TRBJ2-5 matches the DNA end more closely, so the J call is doubtful. This CDR3 has 14 amino acids. Germline lookup yields CDR1 SGHRS and CDR2 YFSETQ. The CDR3 nucleotides are TGCGCCAGCAGCTTGGAGCGGGGTGTTGGGACCCAGTACTTC. It encodes CASSLERGVGTQYF.

This CDR3 is CASSFQQGSILTYEQYF. The CDR3, as DNA: TGTGCCAGCAGCTTTCAACAGGGGTCCATCCTTACCTACGAGCAGTACTTC. The chain couples TRBV5-6 to TRBJ2-7; the match to TRBD1 covers 7 bases. CDR1 is SGHDT and CDR2 is YYEEEE in the germline V gene. The CDR3 runs 17 residues. After removal of 2 bases from V and 2 bases from J, the junction contained 13 bases not matched to a gene.

This clonotype was detected a few times. This chain uses TRBV5-1 with TRBJ2-5, with 9 bases fitting TRBD2. Germline lookup yields CDR1 SGHRS and CDR2 YFSETQ. The CDR3 spans 13 residues. Trimming took 4 bases from V and 11 from J; bases not matched to a gene: 9. CDR3 sequence (DNA): TGCGCCAGCAGCCCTAGCGGGACCTACGGGCAGTACTTC. Encoded protein: CASSPSGTYGQYF.